This paragraph covers one T cell receptor beta chain sequence. Its antigen is unknown. These data are taken from a study of OX40 agonist ivuxolimab in advanced cancers. Across the whole study: Patients were treated with ivuxolimab, an agonistic anti-OX40 (CD134) antibody.

Germline V lookup: CDR1 SQVTM, CDR2 ANQGSEA. The CDR3 extends over 16 amino acids. The V end was cut by 1 base, the J end by 3 bases, with 17 bases between. Method: immunoSEQ multiplex PCR; TCRdb's copy keeps in-frame clones and lacks some. This sample has tens of thousands of clones, with approximately 80% found just once. Overall study findings and caveats: Low clonal expansion, among the lowest seen, marked partial responders at 0.1-3.0 mg/kg.

The gene calls are TRBV29-1 and TRBJ2-3; D might be TRBD1 or TRBD2, each matching 6 bases. Sequenced here: CD4+ or CD8+ T cells sorted from blood, sampled in a trial of the OX40 agonist ivuxolimab. This TCR was sampled from an adult with an advanced solid tumor such as melanoma, head and neck, liver or kidney cancer. CDR3 nucleotides: TGCAGCGTTGAAGGGGCTAGGAGGGGGAGGACAGATACGCAGTATTTT. This codes for CSVEGARRGRTDTQYF.